This T cell receptor (beta chain) was identified during a study of identical twins. A single record per CDR3 protein comes from TCRdb applying MiXCR to the 5' RACE reads. The repertoire has over 600,000 distinct CDR3 sequences, about 20% of them found once; the top ten carry 4.3%. This clonotype was observed a handful of times. The antigen remains unidentified. Regarding the study as a whole: Out-of-frame alpha sequences shared by twins were enriched for low generation probability.

Germline CDR1 SGHDT, CDR2 YYEEEE. This CDR3 has 15 amino acids. Trimming pared 2 bases from V and 5 bases from J, leaving 16 bases between. The same sample was also studied in work on T cells expressing NK-cell markers. From that second work: Dominant NKG2C+ clonotype frequencies of roughly 1.0-7.0% of CD8+ T cells were measured in over 5 donors.

Specimen: PBMCs. The origin of this receptor is a young woman in good health. The chain joins TRBV5-6 to TRBJ2-5, with D tentatively TRBD1 or TRBD2 (5 bases each). CDR3 protein: CASSLRDHSRETQYF. Written as DNA, the CDR3 is TGTGCCAGCAGCTTAAGGGACCATAGCCGGGAGACCCAGTACTTC.